The 3 T cell receptor beta chains presented below share a single source sample, sequenced in a study of T cells in Graves' hyperthyroidism and ophthalmopathy. Researchers amplified the TCR beta CDR3 regions from RNA transcripts. The study used the HTBI primer set for a first-round RT-PCR of the TCR CDR3. TCRdb used MiXCR to reprocess the multiplex PCR reads, holding one entry per CDR3 protein. The data show some 510,000 distinct CDR3 sequences, with approximately 44% seen just once and 8.2% held by the top ten. Material for sequencing was peripheral blood or thyroid tissue (not recorded which). The receptors come from a woman aged 18-35 years with Graves' hyperthyroidism.

This chain joins TRBV20-1 and TRBJ2-7; 12 bases are shared with TRBD2. The CDR3 runs to 16 residues. Germline lookup yields CDR1 DFQATT and CDR2 SNEGSKA (reference sequence). After removal of 1 base from V and 7 bases from J, the junction contained 11 bases not matched to a gene. The CDR3 sequence is CSARVQKTSGRVEQYF. CDR3 nucleotides: TGCAGTGCTAGAGTCCAAAAGACTAGCGGGAGAGTGGAGCAGTACTTC.

This clonotype was counted a single time. The chain joins TRBV30 to TRBJ1-1, with D possibly being TRBD1 (6 bases). Deletions cut 5 bases from V and 2 bases from J, with 21 bases between. The CDR3 runs to 16 residues. Germline lookup yields CDR1 GTSNPN and CDR2 SVGIG (reference sequence). The CDR3 nucleotides read TGTGCCTGGGCAGGGGCCCCGATTGCCGTAAACACTGAAGCTTTCTTT. Protein sequence: CAWAGAPIAVNTEAFF.

The rearrangement links TRBV4-2 to TRBJ1-4; unclear D gene. Trimming left V 0 bases short and J 6 bases short, with 17 bases between. Germline values: CDR1 LGHNA, CDR2 YNFKEQ. The CDR3 totals 17 residues. The CDR3 nucleotides are TGTGCCAGCAGCCAAGAGGGGTTCGTATTACCCCATGAAAAACTGTTTTTT. Encoded protein: CASSQEGFVLPHEKLFF.